This T cell receptor (beta chain) was recovered during a study of CD8 T cells in Susac syndrome. Overall study context: When their blood was taken, patients with Susac syndrome were therapy-naive, taking corticosteroids, or taking intravenous immunoglobulin alone. Study results and limitations: Roughly 17 Susac-specific public clones were found in total CD8+ repertoires and roughly five in CD8+ TEMRA repertoires.

Random hexamers were used to reverse transcribe the RNA input (0.5 to 1 ug). TCRdb fed the immunoSEQ multiplex PCR reads into MiXCR, producing one record per CDR3 protein. The sample shows some 200,000 distinct CDR3 sequences, approximately 95% of them seen only once. Trimming took off 0 bases at V and 6 bases at J, with 10 bases between the two ends. CDR1 and CDR2 from the germline V gene are SGDLS and YYNGEE. The CDR3 spans 14 residues. To note about this clonotype: Antigen specificity is unknown.

J is TRBJ2-1 and V is TRBV9; D may be TRBD2 (6 bases). The sample taken for sequencing was CD8+ T cells from PBMCs. The receptor was isolated from a human donor with Susac syndrome. The CDR3 DNA is TGTGCCAGCAGCGTAGAAGAGGGACTCAATGAGCAGTTCTTC. It translates to CASSVEEGLNEQFF.